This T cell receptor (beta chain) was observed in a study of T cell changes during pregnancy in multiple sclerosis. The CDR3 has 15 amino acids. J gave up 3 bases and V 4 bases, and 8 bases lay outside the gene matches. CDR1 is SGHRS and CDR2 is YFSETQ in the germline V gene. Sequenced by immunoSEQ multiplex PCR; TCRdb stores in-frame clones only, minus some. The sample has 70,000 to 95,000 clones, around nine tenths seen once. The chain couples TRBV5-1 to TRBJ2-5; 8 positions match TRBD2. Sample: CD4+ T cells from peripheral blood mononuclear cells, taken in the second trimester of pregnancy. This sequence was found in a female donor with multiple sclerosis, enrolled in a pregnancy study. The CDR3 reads CASSRGGGLEETQYF. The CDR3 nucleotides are TGCGCCAGCAGCCGCGGCGGGGGGCTAGAAGAGACCCAGTACTTC.